The 14 T cell receptor beta chains below all came from one sample that was sequenced in a study of long-term antiretroviral therapy in people with HIV. They ran version v3.0 of the immunoSEQ assay at survey level. Data came from immunoSEQ multiplex PCR; TCRdb stores just in-frame clones and leaves some out. The data contain roughly 32,000 clones, around 85% of them seen just once; the ten biggest clones take up roughly 4%. The sequenced sample was unsorted PBMCs, obtained about 3.3 years after starting antiretroviral therapy. Receptors originate from a man aged 18 to 35 with HIV.

The chain joins TRBV18 to TRBJ2-3; 7 positions agree with TRBD1. In germline, CDR1 is KGHSH, CDR2 LQKENI. J lost 2 bases, V lost 1 base, and 9 bases had no gene match. The CDR3 extends over 17 amino acids. The CDR3 DNA reads as TGTGCCAGCTCACCACTGGGGACAGCAACTCCCACAGATACGCAGTATTTT. Protein sequence: CASSPLGTATPTDTQYF.

The chain carries TRBV4-3 and TRBJ2-4; the D gene is possibly TRBD2 (5 bases). The V end was cut by 4 bases, the J end by 0 bases, with 13 bases between. CDR3 length: 16 amino acids. Germline-derived CDR1 and CDR2 are LGHNA and YSLEER. The CDR3 reads CASSLKGGGAKNIQYF. The CDR3, as DNA: TGCGCCAGCAGCCTTAAAGGCGGAGGAGCCAAAAACATTCAGTACTTC.

This chain connects TRBV19 to TRBJ1-1; D possibly corresponds to TRBD1 (5 bases). Germline lookup yields CDR1 LNHDA and CDR2 SQIVND (reference sequence). Trimming left V 1 base short and J 1 base short, with 19 bases between. This CDR3 comprises 18 residues. This CDR3 is CASSIVLRDLNRNTEAFF. CDR3 bases: TGTGCCAGTAGTATAGTACTCAGGGACCTGAACCGGAACACTGAAGCTTTCTTT.

Concerning this clone: An end of the junction differs from the germline gene, which may be a read error. The rearrangement joins TRBV18 to TRBJ2-3; TRBD1 agrees at 7 bases. The CDR3 has 15 amino acids. CDR1 and CDR2 (germline): KGHSH, LQKENI. The CDR3 DNA reads as TGTGCCAGCTCCCCACCGGGACAGAGCACAGATACGCAGTATTTT. It encodes CASSPPGQSTDTQYF.

The gene calls are TRBV7-7 and TRBJ2-2; 11 bases align to TRBD1. The CDR3 loop spans 14 amino acids. V trimming: 5 bases; J trimming: 6 bases; junction bases outside the gene matches: 2. The germline V gene encodes CDR1 SSHAT and CDR2 FNYEAQ (reference sequence). CDR3 amino acids: CASSQDRGPGELFF. The CDR3, as DNA: TGTGCCAGCAGCCAGGACAGGGGGCCCGGGGAGCTGTTTTTT. Full variable domain (missing parts from reference TRBV7-7 and TRBJ2-2): GAGVSQSPRYKVTKRGQDVTLRCDPISSHATLYWYQQALGQGPEFLTYFNYEAQPDKSGLPSDRFSAERPEGSISTLTIQRTEQRDSAMYRCASSQDRGPGELFFGEGSRLTVL.

This clone was recorded only once. This chain joins TRBV6-1 and TRBJ1-5, with D possibly matching TRBD1 (5 bases). The CDR3 is 15 residues long. Germline loops: CDR1 MNHNS, CDR2 SASEGT. The ends were cut back, 4 bases at V and 0 bases at J, with 10 bases in the middle. CDR3 sequence reads: CASSGQPLSNQPQHF. The CDR3, as DNA: TGTGCCAGCAGTGGACAGCCCCTTAGCAATCAGCCCCAGCATTTT.

A note on this clone: Other DNA variants within this sample encode the same CDR3. This chain connects TRBV27 to TRBJ1-5; tentatively, D is TRBD1 (6 bases). The CDR3 loop spans 12 amino acids. Trimming took off 3 bases at V and 7 bases at J, with 7 bases between the two ends. Germline V gene lookup returns CDR1 MNHEY and CDR2 SMNVEV (reference sequence). The CDR3 sequence is CASSFQGQPQHF. CDR3 nucleotide sequence: TGTGCCAGCAGTTTCCAGGGGCAGCCCCAGCATTTT.

The chain uses TRBV6-5 and TRBJ2-1, with a possible D match to TRBD1 (6 bases). With 5 bases removed from V and 3 bases from J, the gap between germline ends came to 8 bases. This CDR3 has 13 residues. Germline V lookup: CDR1 MNHEY, CDR2 SVGAGI. DNA of the CDR3: TGTGCCAGCAGTCAACAGGGCTACAATGAGCAGTTCTTC. Translating gives CASSQQGYNEQFF.

This clone was recorded a few times. This chain uses TRBV27 with TRBJ2-7, with D unclear. V lost 0 bases to trimming and J lost 0 bases, with 6 bases between them. The CDR3 is made up of 14 amino acids. CDR1 is MNHEY, CDR2 SMNVEV, per germline (reference sequence). CDR3 sequence (DNA): TGTGCCAGCAGTTTATCATGGCCCTCCTACGAGCAGTACTTC. Its translation: CASSLSWPSYEQYF.

J is TRBJ2-1 and V is TRBV5-1; possibly TRBD1 or TRBD2 for D (5 bases each). V was cut by 0 bases and J by 9 bases, with 13 bases left in between. The germline gives CDR1 SGHRS, CDR2 YFSETQ. The CDR3 totals 14 residues. The CDR3 DNA sequence: TGCGCCAGCAGCTTGGCAGGGACCCGCGGTGAGCAGTTCTTC. Its protein is CASSLAGTRGEQFF. The full variable domain, with the rest looked up from reference TRBV5-1 and TRBJ2-1, is KAGVTQTPRYLIKTRGQQVTLSCSPISGHRSVSWYQQTPGQGLQFLFEYFSETQRNKGNFPGRFSGRQFSNSRSEMNVSTLELGDSALYLCASSLAGTRGEQFFGPGTRLTVL.

CDR3 sequence (DNA): TGTGCCAGCAGCGAGGGACTAGCGGGAGGGTACGAGCAGTACTTC. Protein: CASSEGLAGGYEQYF. V is TRBV11-2 and J is TRBJ2-7, with TRBD2 matching 16 bases. Germline CDR1 and CDR2: SGHAT and FQNNGV. J lost 4 bases, V lost 5 bases, and 2 bases had no gene match. The CDR3 runs to 15 residues.

This clone showed up just a few times. This rearrangement joins TRBV6-5 to TRBJ2-7; 8 nucleotides agree with TRBD1. The CDR3 contains 15 residues. Germline V lookup: CDR1 MNHEY, CDR2 SVGAGI. The J segment lost 2 bases and the V segment lost 6 bases, leaving 9 bases of the junction unmatched. This CDR3 is CASSSGTGPAYEQYF. The CDR3 nucleotides read TGTGCCAGCAGCTCCGGGACAGGCCCTGCCTACGAGCAGTACTTC.

This chain connects TRBV7-6 to TRBJ2-3; TRBD2 agrees at 8 bases. Losses at the gene ends were 2 bases for V and 5 bases for J; bases not matched to a gene: 9. Germline lookup yields CDR1 SGHVS and CDR2 FNYEAQ. The length of the CDR3 is 16 residues. The DNA of the CDR3 is TGTGCCAGCAGCTTAAGGGGAGCGGGAGAGTTAGATACGCAGTATTTT. Protein: CASSLRGAGELDTQYF.

This clone appeared a single time. V and J are TRBV23-1 and TRBJ2-3; TRBD2 might be the D (6 bases). TRBV23-1 is an ORF, and what it does is uncertain. V shed 0 bases and J shed 0 bases, with 19 bases lying between them. The length of the CDR3 is 19 residues. The CDR3 is CASSQSGGVAGSSTDTQYF. CDR3 DNA sequence: TGCGCCAGCAGTCAATCAGGTGGGGTCGCGGGGTCGAGCACAGATACGCAGTATTTT.